These 4 T cell receptor beta chains were sequenced from one sample in a study of blood T cells in healthy people across ages. The use of a sample-barcoded 5' primer and a J-beta primer mix characterized a second PCR of 7 to 11 cycles. TCRdb called the 5' RACE reads again in MiXCR, with one record for every CDR3 protein. The sample shows around 940,000 distinct CDR3 sequences, roughly 51% of them seen only once. Sequenced sample: blood. Source of these receptors: a woman in her sixties or seventies in good health.

The chain carries TRBV18 and TRBJ2-5, with D uncertain. Trimming took 5 bases from V and 2 from J, leaving 9 bases between them. Germline loops: CDR1 KGHSH, CDR2 LQKENI. The CDR3 is made up of 13 amino acids. The DNA for the CDR3 is TGTGCCAGCTCATTAACTACTCAAGAGACCCAGTACTTC. Protein sequence: CASSLTTQETQYF.

In this sample, this clonotype turned up a few times. The V and J genes are TRBV29-1 and TRBJ2-7, with a weak D call TRBD1 (5 bases). The CDR3 covers 12 residues. V lost 7 bases and J lost 1, with 11 bases in between. Germline lookup yields CDR1 SQVTM and CDR2 ANQGSEA. CDR3: CSANKGSYEQYF. The CDR3 nucleotides read TGCAGCGCTAATAAGGGGTCCTACGAGCAGTACTTC.

The chain combines TRBV7-8 with TRBJ2-3, with TRBD2 identical over 11 bases. The germline V gene encodes CDR1 SGHVS and CDR2 FQNEAQ. Losses at the gene ends were 5 bases for V and 6 bases for J; bases not matched to a gene: 13. The CDR3 is 17 amino acids. CDR3 protein: CASSPKLAGDLFDTQYF. Written as DNA, the CDR3 is TGTGCCAGCAGCCCTAAACTAGCGGGGGACCTATTCGATACGCAGTATTTT.

The CDR3 bases are TGTGCCAGCAGTGGTAGGGGTCAGCCCCAGCATTTT. This gives the protein CASSGRGQPQHF. The J gene is TRBJ1-5, the V gene TRBV2; TRBD1 might be the D (5 bases). With 4 bases removed from V and 6 bases from J, the gap between germline ends came to 7 bases. CDR1 and CDR2 (germline): SNHLY, FYNNEI. The CDR3 covers 12 residues.